This T cell receptor (beta chain) was obtained from a study of OX40 agonist ivuxolimab in advanced cancers. The wider study: Patient treatment consisted of intravenous ivuxolimab administration every 2 weeks at 0.01 to 10 mg/kg.

This CDR3 contains 15 residues. Germline-derived CDR1 and CDR2 are MNHEY and SMNVEV (reference sequence). After removal of 3 bases from V and 12 bases from J, the junction contained 14 bases not matched to a gene. Assay: immunoSEQ multiplex PCR; the TCRdb copy retains only in-frame clones and omits some. This sample has about 93,000 clones, with roughly 87% found just once. The clonotype comes from an adult with an advanced solid tumor such as melanoma, head and neck, liver or kidney cancer. V is TRBV27 and J is TRBJ2-1, with 7 bases that match TRBD2. Sequencing was performed on CD4+ or CD8+ T cells sorted from blood, taken in a trial of the OX40 agonist ivuxolimab. CDR3 bases: TGTGCCAGCAGTTTGGGGACTACCCTAGGGCAATCGCAGTTCTTC. Protein sequence: CASSLGTTLGQSQFF.